This T cell receptor beta chain was sequenced for a study of T cells after posttransplantation cyclophosphamide. Here immunoSEQ multiplex PCR was the method, and the copy in TCRdb shows in-frame clones only, minus some. The sample has 28,000 or so clones, roughly 88% seen once. Notes on this clone: The antigen is not known.

Study-wide results and caveats: Donor CD8+ memory clones often dominated recipient blood repertoires at later times. After PTCy, TRB diversity resembled that of CNI/methotrexate controls.

The sample was PBMCs. This sequence originates from a man in his forties or fifties.

The chain's CDR3 is CASSQDRASGRAGETQYF. CDR3 DNA sequence: TGCGCCAGCAGCCAAGATCGAGCCAGCGGGAGGGCCGGAGAGACCCAGTACTTC. This rearrangement joins TRBV4-1 to TRBJ2-5, with 10 bases fitting TRBD2. This CDR3 has 18 amino acids. CDR1 is MGHRA and CDR2 is YSYEKL in the germline V gene. Unmatched junction bases numbered 11, after V lost 0 bases and J lost 4 bases.